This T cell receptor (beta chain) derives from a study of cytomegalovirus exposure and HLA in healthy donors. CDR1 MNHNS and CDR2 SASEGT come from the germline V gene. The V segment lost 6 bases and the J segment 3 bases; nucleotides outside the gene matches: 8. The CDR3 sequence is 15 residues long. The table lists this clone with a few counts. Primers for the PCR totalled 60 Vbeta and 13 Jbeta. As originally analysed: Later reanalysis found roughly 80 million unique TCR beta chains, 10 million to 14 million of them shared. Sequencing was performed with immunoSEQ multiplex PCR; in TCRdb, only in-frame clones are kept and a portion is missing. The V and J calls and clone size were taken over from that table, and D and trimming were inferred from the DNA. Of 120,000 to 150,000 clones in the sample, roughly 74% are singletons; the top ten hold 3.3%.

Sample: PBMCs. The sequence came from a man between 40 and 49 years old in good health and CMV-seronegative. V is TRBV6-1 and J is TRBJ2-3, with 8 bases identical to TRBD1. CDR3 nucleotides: TGTGCCAGCAGAAACGACAGGGGAGGAACAGATACGCAGTATTTT. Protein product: CASRNDRGGTDTQYF.